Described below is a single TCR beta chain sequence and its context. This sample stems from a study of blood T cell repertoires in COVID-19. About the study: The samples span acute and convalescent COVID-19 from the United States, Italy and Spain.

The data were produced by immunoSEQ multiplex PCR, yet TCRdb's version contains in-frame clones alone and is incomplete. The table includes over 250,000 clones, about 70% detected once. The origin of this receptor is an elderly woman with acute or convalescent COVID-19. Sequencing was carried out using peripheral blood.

CDR3 amino acids: CASTRTGGPNSNQPQHF. Written as DNA, the CDR3 is TGTGCCAGCACTCGGACAGGGGGTCCGAATAGCAATCAGCCCCAGCATTTT. The chain carries TRBV6-6 and TRBJ1-5; TRBD1 matches at 10 bases. Trimming removed 7 bases from V and 0 bases from J; junction bases left unmatched: 9. There are 17 residues in the CDR3. CDR1 and CDR2 (germline): MNHNY, SVGAGI (reference sequence).